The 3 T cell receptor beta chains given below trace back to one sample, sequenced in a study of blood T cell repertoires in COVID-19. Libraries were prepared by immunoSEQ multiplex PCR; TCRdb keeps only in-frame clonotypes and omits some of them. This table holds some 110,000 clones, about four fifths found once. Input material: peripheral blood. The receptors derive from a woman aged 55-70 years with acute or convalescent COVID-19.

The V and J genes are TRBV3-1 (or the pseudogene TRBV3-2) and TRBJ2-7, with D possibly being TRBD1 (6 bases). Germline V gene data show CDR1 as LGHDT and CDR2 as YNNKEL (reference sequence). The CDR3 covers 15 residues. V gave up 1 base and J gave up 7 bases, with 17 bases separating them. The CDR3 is CASSQGGSRGREQYF. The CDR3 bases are TGTGCCAGCAGCCAAGGGGGCAGCAGGGGTCGAGAGCAGTACTTC.

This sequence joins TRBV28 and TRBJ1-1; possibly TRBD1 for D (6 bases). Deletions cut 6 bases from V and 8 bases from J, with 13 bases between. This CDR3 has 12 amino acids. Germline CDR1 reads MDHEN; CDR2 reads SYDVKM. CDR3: CASRSGVGEAFF. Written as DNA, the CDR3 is TGTGCCAGCAGATCAGGGGTTGGGGAAGCTTTCTTT.

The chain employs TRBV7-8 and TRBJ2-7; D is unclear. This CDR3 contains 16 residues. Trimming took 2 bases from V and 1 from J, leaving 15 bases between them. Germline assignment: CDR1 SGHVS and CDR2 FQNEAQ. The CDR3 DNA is TGTGCCAGCAGCTTAAATCGGCTAGTCGGGTCCTACGAGCAGTACTTC. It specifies CASSLNRLVGSYEQYF.